A single sample is the source of the 24 T cell receptor beta chains below, sequenced in a study of OX40 agonist ivuxolimab in advanced cancers. The table came from immunoSEQ multiplex PCR; TCRdb's copy has only in-frame clones and leaves some out. Found here are 58,000 or so clones, more than 80% of them singletons; the top ten hold roughly a tenth. The sample here was CD4+ or CD8+ T cells sorted from blood, taken in a trial of the OX40 agonist ivuxolimab. All receptors derive from an adult with an advanced solid tumor such as melanoma, head and neck, liver or kidney cancer.

This chain links TRBV10-3 with TRBJ1-2; possible D gene TRBD1, 5 bases. V was pared by 4 bases and J by 8 bases, with 14 bases between. CDR3 length equals 13 residues. CDR1 is ENHRY and CDR2 is SYGVKD in the germline V gene. CDR3 amino acids: CAISAGGAGGYTF. In DNA, the CDR3 is TGTGCCATCAGTGCCGGAGGGGCGGGAGGCTACACCTTC.

The rearrangement joins TRBV25-1 to TRBJ1-2; the match to TRBD1 covers 8 bases. Germline CDR1 reads MGHDK; CDR2 reads SYGVNS. The CDR3 totals 12 residues. Trimming at V came to 4 bases and at J to 8 bases, leaving 3 bases not matched to a gene. The CDR3 sequence is CASSGGQAGYTF. CDR3 in DNA: TGTGCCAGCAGTGGGGGACAGGCGGGCTACACCTTC.

The rearrangement uses TRBV9 and TRBJ1-6, with no clear D. CDR1 SGDLS and CDR2 YYNGEE come from the germline V gene. CDR3 length: 15 residues. V shed 0 bases and J shed 7 bases, with 11 bases lying between them. DNA for the CDR3: TGTGCCAGCAGCGTAGAGTGGGGTAACAATTCACCCCTCCACTTT. This translates into CASSVEWGNNSPLHF.

The CDR3 DNA is TGTGCCAGCAGTCCTCTAGCGGGAGGGGCGAACATTCAGTACTTC. This gives the protein CASSPLAGGANIQYF. The V gene is TRBV28, the J gene TRBJ2-4; 12 nucleotides align to TRBD2. CDR3 length: 15 residues. V trimming: 5 bases; J trimming: 7 bases; junction bases outside the gene matches: 6. Per the germline V gene, CDR1 is MDHEN and CDR2 is SYDVKM. The whole variable domain, filled in from reference TRBV28 and TRBJ2-4, reads DVKVTQSSRYLVKRTGEKVFLECVQDMDHENMFWYRQDPGLGLRLIYFSYDVKMKEKGDIPEGYSVSREKKERFSLILESASTNQTSMYLCASSPLAGGANIQYFGAGTRLSVL.

J is TRBJ1-5 and V is TRBV7-9; D unclear. The germline CDR1 and CDR2 sequences are SEHNR and FQNEAQ (reference sequence). The V gene lost 1 base and the J gene lost 5 bases, with 6 bases spanning the gap. This CDR3 spans 13 amino acids. The CDR3 loop reads CASSLGGDQPQHF. The CDR3 coding sequence is TGTGCCAGCAGCTTAGGGGGAGATCAGCCCCAGCATTTT.

The chain couples TRBV6-1 to TRBJ1-5, with a weak D call TRBD1 (5 bases). This CDR3 is built from 13 residues. In germline, CDR1 is MNHNS, CDR2 SASEGT. Deletions cut 4 bases from V and 5 bases from J, with 9 bases between. The CDR3 region has the DNA TGTGCCAGCAGTGCAGGGTACGATCAGCCCCAGCATTTT. It encodes CASSAGYDQPQHF.

The chain joins TRBV27 to TRBJ2-7; a possible D gene is TRBD1 (5 bases). Germline lookup yields CDR1 MNHEY and CDR2 SMNVEV (reference sequence). This CDR3 is 16 amino acids long. The V end was cut by 6 bases, the J end by 3 bases, with 21 bases between. The CDR3 coding sequence is TGTGCCAGCAGCTCGAGACCCCCAGGGATTGGCTACGAGCAGTACTTC. It is translated as CASSSRPPGIGYEQYF.

V gene TRBV19 combines with J gene TRBJ2-3, with 9 bases lining up with TRBD2. With V trimmed by 4 bases and J by 4 bases, 6 bases remained unmatched. Germline CDR1 is LNHDA and CDR2 is SQIVND (reference sequence). The CDR3 runs 15 residues. Here the CDR3 reads CASSTFSGRPDTQYF. CDR3 DNA: TGTGCCAGTAGTACCTTCAGCGGGAGGCCAGATACGCAGTATTTT.

The chain couples TRBV2 to TRBJ2-2; 8 nucleotides agree with TRBD2. The CDR3 covers 17 residues. Trimming removed 2 bases from V and 4 bases from J; junction bases left unmatched: 9. Germline assignment: CDR1 SNHLY and CDR2 FYNNEI. The CDR3 DNA is TGTGCCAGCAGTGAATTCAGCGGGAGATCCGTCACCGGGGAGCTGTTTTTT. It translates to CASSEFSGRSVTGELFF.

The V call is TRBV6-1, the J call TRBJ1-2; D is perhaps TRBD1 (5 bases). The germline V gene encodes CDR1 MNHNS and CDR2 SASEGT. The CDR3 extends over 12 amino acids. V dropped 10 bases and J dropped 8 bases, with 17 bases sitting between them. The CDR3 DNA sequence: TGTGCCACCCGGGACGCAAGTCGGGGCTACACCTTC. It encodes CATRDASRGYTF.

V gene TRBV21-1 combines with J gene TRBJ2-1; the table names TRBD1, a call not compared with the DNA. TRBV21-1 is a known pseudogene. The CDR3 is made up of 15 amino acids. As DNA, the CDR3 is TGTGCCAGCCACCAGGGACACGGCTCCTACAATGAGCAGTTCTTC. Its protein product is CASHQGHGSYNEQFF.

About this clone: One end of the junction varies from germline; a read error may be responsible. This CDR3 is CASSIGREVNTEAFF. Here the CDR3 DNA reads TGTGCCAGTAGTATAGGGAGGGAAGTGAATACTGAAGCTTTCTTT. The chain carries TRBV19 and TRBJ1-1; D is undetermined. CDR1 and CDR2 (germline): LNHDA, SQIVND (reference sequence). CDR3 length equals 15 residues.

This clone was seen a few times. This chain connects TRBV5-6 to TRBJ1-4; a weak D match, TRBD1 (5 bases). This CDR3 has 15 residues. The V end was cut by 2 bases, the J end by 3 bases, with 11 bases between. Germline V gene sequence: CDR1 SGHDT, CDR2 YYEEEE. The CDR3 spells CASSLLGTANEKLFF. The CDR3 coding sequence is TGTGCCAGCAGCTTACTCGGGACGGCTAATGAAAAACTGTTTTTT.

V is TRBV19 and J is TRBJ1-1; 7 nucleotides agree with TRBD1. The CDR3 contains 14 residues. Germline-derived CDR1 and CDR2 are LNHDA and SQIVND (reference sequence). V was clipped by 6 bases and J by 0 bases; unmatched bases: 4. CDR3 sequence reads: CASRPGQLNTEAFF. The CDR3 coding sequence is TGTGCCAGTAGACCGGGACAGCTGAACACTGAAGCTTTCTTT. Together with reference TRBV19 and TRBJ1-1, the CDR3 gives the full variable domain: DGGITQSPKYLFRKEGQNVTLSCEQNLNHDAMYWYRQDPGQGLRLIYYSQIVNDFQKGDIAEGYSVSREKKESFPLTVTSAQKNPTAFYLCASRPGQLNTEAFFGQGTRLTVV.

The chain uses TRBV11-2 and TRBJ2-5; no definite D call. V was clipped by 1 base and J by 5 bases, with 11 bases between them. In germline, CDR1 is SGHAT, CDR2 FQNNGV. The CDR3 runs 14 residues. The CDR3 is CASSLGWVPETQYF. In DNA, the CDR3 is TGTGCCAGCAGCTTAGGTTGGGTTCCGGAGACCCAGTACTTC. Using reference TRBV11-2 and TRBJ2-5 for the parts outside the CDR3, the full variable domain is EAGVAQSPRYKIIEKRQSVAFWCNPISGHATLYWYQQILGQGPKLLIQFQNNGVVDDSQLPKDRFSAERLKGVDSTLKIQPAKLEDSAVYLCASSLGWVPETQYFGPGTRLLVL.

The J gene is TRBJ1-1, the V gene TRBV29-1; TRBD1 is a possible D gene (6 bases). Germline values: CDR1 SQVTM, CDR2 ANQGSEA. The CDR3 sequence is 14 residues long. Between the trimmed V and J ends, which lost 2 bases and 4 bases, there was a span of 14 bases. The CDR3 sequence is CSVERGGRATEAFF. The CDR3 DNA follows: TGCAGCGTTGAACGAGGGGGGCGGGCCACTGAAGCTTTCTTT.

This chain links TRBV6-1 with TRBJ2-4, with a possible D match to TRBD1 (5 bases). Trimming stripped 11 bases from V and 5 bases from J, with 19 bases between. CDR1 is MNHNS and CDR2 is SASEGT in the germline V gene. The CDR3 covers 14 residues. The CDR3, as DNA: TGTGCCTCCCGACGTGCACAGGACCAAAACATTCAGTACTTC. It translates to CASRRAQDQNIQYF.

This chain connects TRBV5-1 to TRBJ1-2; D may be TRBD1 (6 bases). Germline CDR1 and CDR2: SGHRS and YFSETQ. The V and J ends lost 3 bases and 8 bases respectively, with 20 bases between them. CDR3 length: 15 amino acids. This CDR3 reads CASSWGQGSLMGYTF. Written as DNA, the CDR3 is TGCGCCAGCAGCTGGGGGCAGGGTTCCTTAATGGGCTACACCTTC.

The chain uses TRBV10-3 and TRBJ2-3; 9 nucleotides line up with TRBD2. This CDR3 has 13 residues. Per the germline V gene, CDR1 is ENHRY and CDR2 is SYGVKD. The CDR3: CAHGSGSGDTQYF. DNA of the CDR3: TGTGCTCACGGTAGCGGGAGTGGAGATACGCAGTATTTT.

CDR3 nucleotide sequence: TGTGCCAGCACCTGGACAGGGGAGAACACTGAAGCTTTCTTT. This gives the protein CASTWTGENTEAFF. The chain combines TRBV2 with TRBJ1-1; 9 nucleotides match TRBD1. Germline values: CDR1 SNHLY, CDR2 FYNNEI. CDR3 length: 14 amino acids. V lost 7 bases, J lost 1 base, and 4 bases stayed unmatched. The complete variable domain, with remaining parts taken from reference TRBV2 and TRBJ1-1, reads EPEVTQTPSHQVTQMGQEVILRCVPISNHLYFYWYRQILGQKVEFLVSFYNNEISEKSEIFDDQFSVERPDGSNFTLKIRSTKLEDSAMYFCASTWTGENTEAFFGQGTRLTVV.

In this sample, this clone turned up once. The chain joins TRBV6-5 to TRBJ1-2; 8 bases are shared with TRBD1. Germline V gene lookup returns CDR1 MNHEY and CDR2 SVGAGI. The length of the CDR3 is 13 residues. V was clipped by 7 bases and J by 4 bases; unmatched bases: 5. The CDR3 spells CASTPGQVYGYTF. CDR3 DNA: TGTGCCAGCACTCCGGGACAGGTCTATGGCTACACCTTC.

Here the CDR3 DNA reads TGTGCCAGCAGTGATGGGACTAGCGGGGGCCTATACCAAGAGACCCAGTACTTC. Its translation is CASSDGTSGGLYQETQYF. The chain joins TRBV2 to TRBJ2-5, with 14 bases lining up with TRBD2. This CDR3 is 18 amino acids long. The ends lost 3 bases at V and 0 bases at J; junction bases unmatched: 6. Germline CDR1 SNHLY, CDR2 FYNNEI.

The rearrangement uses TRBV28 and TRBJ1-5; weak D call: TRBD1 (5 bases). Deletions cut 3 bases from V and 6 bases from J, with 12 bases between. Per germline, CDR1 MDHEN and CDR2 SYDVKM. The CDR3 is 14 amino acids. The CDR3 loop is CASSLVQAAQPQHF. CDR3 bases: TGTGCCAGCAGTTTGGTACAGGCCGCTCAGCCCCAGCATTTT.

The CDR3 loop reads CAISRQVSNQPQHF. As DNA, the CDR3 is TGTGCCATCAGCCGACAAGTTAGCAATCAGCCCCAGCATTTT. The rearrangement links TRBV10-3 to TRBJ1-5, with D uncertain. V was trimmed by 6 bases and J by 0 bases, leaving 9 bases between them. Germline V lookup: CDR1 ENHRY, CDR2 SYGVKD. CDR3 length: 14 residues.